These T cell receptor beta chains were read from a single sample in a study of early stage breast cancer tumors. Repertoires were generated with immunoSEQ multiplex PCR, while TCRdb's copy carries only in-frame clones and drops some. The profile covers about 36,000 clones, with approximately 69% appearing a single time and approximately 7% taken by the ten largest. The sequencing input was blood. The receptors were gathered from a person in their sixties with breast cancer. Each CDR3 is given with its conserved first and last residue. D genes are given only for firm matches. Size tells how often a clone was seen (once, few, many) or the class of an expanded clone, and some rows leave it out.

D gene	V gene	clone size	J gene	CDR3 DNA	CDR3 protein
TRBD1	TRBV14	.	TRBJ2-7	TGTGCCAGCAGACGGACAGGGGACCACGAGCAGTACTTC	CASRRTGDHEQYF
.	TRBV18	.	TRBJ1-5	TGTGCCAGCTCACCATCGGCAGGGGTGGGACAGCCCCAGCATTTT	CASSPSAGVGQPQHF
TRBD1	TRBV11-3	.	TRBJ2-3	TGTGCCAGCAGCTTGGGGCACAGGGGCGATACGCAGTATTTT	CASSLGHRGDTQYF
.	TRBV28	.	TRBJ2-5	TGTGCCAGCAATAAGCTCATTCAACAAGAGACCCAGTACTTC	CASNKLIQQETQYF
.	TRBV7-9	.	TRBJ1-2	TGTGCCAGCAGCCAAGGGGAGGGGGTATCCTATGGCTACACCTTC	CASSQGEGVSYGYTF
.	TRBV5-1	.	TRBJ2-5	TGCGCCAGCAGTCGTGGGAGAGAGCAAGAGACCCAGTACTTC	CASSRGREQETQYF
TRBD1	TRBV9	few	TRBJ1-4	TGTGCCAGCAGCCCGACAGGGGCCGAAAAACTGTTTTTT	CASSPTGAEKLFF
.	TRBV2	.	TRBJ2-3	TGTGCCACCTTAGACACTAATACGCAGTATTTT	CATLDTNTQYF
TRBD2	TRBV30	.	TRBJ2-2	TGTGCCTGGAGTCGGCGGGGGGCTAACACCGGGGAGCTGTTTTTT	CAWSRRGANTGELFF
.	TRBV18	.	TRBJ1-1	TGTGCCAGCTCACCGGATGTCCAGACGGTGAGGACTGAAGCTTTCTTT	CASSPDVQTVRTEAFF
.	TRBV15	.	TRBJ1-2	TGTGCCACCAGCAGAGGGGGGGGCGCAGGGCCCAACTATGGCTACACCTTC	CATSRGGGAGPNYGYTF
.	TRBV18	.	TRBJ2-7	TGTGCCAGCTCACCGAAGGGCTCAGGGGAGAGCGAGCAGTACTTC	CASSPKGSGESEQYF
TRBD2	TRBV5-4	.	TRBJ2-7	TGTGCCAGCAGCCGCGGGACTAGCGGGAGAGGGCAGTACTTC	CASSRGTSGRGQYF
.	TRBV7-2	.	TRBJ2-7	TGTGCCAGCAGCCGACGGGGGAACCAAGGGGCCTACGAGCAGTACTTC	CASSRRGNQGAYEQYF
.	TRBV18	.	TRBJ1-3	TGTGCCAGCCCGGACTCGGGTGGAAACACCATATATTTT	CASPDSGGNTIYF
TRBD2	TRBV7-2	.	TRBJ2-5	TGTGCCAGCAGCGCGCTAGGAGCGGGGCTGAGGGAGACCCAGTACTTC	CASSALGAGLRETQYF
TRBD2	TRBV6-4	few	TRBJ2-3	TGTGCCAGCAGTGACTCCTCCGGGAGGGGTACAGATACGCAGTATTTT	CASSDSSGRGTDTQYF
TRBD1	TRBV5-1	few	TRBJ1-1	TGCGCCAGCAGCTTATACACAGGGGGGACTGAAGCTTTCTTT	CASSLYTGGTEAFF